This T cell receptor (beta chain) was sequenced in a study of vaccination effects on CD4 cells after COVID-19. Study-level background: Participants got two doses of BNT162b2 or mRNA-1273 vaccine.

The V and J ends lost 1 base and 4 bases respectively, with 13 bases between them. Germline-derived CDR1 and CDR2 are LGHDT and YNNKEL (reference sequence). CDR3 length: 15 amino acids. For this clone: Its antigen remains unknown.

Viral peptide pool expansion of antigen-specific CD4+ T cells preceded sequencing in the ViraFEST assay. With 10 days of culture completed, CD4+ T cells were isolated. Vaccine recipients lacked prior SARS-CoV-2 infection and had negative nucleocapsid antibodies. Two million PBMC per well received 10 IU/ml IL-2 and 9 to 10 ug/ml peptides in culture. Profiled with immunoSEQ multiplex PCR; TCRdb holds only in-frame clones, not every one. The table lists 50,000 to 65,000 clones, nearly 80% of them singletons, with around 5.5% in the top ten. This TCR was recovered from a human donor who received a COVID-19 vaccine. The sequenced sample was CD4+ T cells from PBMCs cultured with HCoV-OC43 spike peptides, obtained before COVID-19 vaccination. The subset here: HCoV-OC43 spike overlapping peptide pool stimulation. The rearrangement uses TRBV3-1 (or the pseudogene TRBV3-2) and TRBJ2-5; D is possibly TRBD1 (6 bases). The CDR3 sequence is CASSQAHRAGETQYF. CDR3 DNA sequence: TGTGCCAGCAGCCAAGCACACAGGGCGGGAGAGACCCAGTACTTC.